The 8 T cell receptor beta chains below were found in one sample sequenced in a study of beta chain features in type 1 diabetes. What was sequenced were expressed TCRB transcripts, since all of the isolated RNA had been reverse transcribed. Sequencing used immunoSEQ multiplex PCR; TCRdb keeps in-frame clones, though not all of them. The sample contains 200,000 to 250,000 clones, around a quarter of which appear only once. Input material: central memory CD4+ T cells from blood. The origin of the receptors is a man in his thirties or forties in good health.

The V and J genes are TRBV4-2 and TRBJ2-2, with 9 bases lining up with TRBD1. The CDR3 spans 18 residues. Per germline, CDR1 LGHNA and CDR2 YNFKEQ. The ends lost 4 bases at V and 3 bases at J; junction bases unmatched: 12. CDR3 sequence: CASSPDGQGSFHTGELFF. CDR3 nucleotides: TGTGCCAGCAGCCCAGATGGACAGGGGAGTTTTCACACCGGGGAGCTGTTTTTT.

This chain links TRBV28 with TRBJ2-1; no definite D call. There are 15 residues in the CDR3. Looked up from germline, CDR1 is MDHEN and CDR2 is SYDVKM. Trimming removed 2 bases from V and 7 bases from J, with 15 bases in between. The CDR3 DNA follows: TGTGCCAGCAGTTTAACCGACTTTCCTAGGAATGAGCAGTTCTTC. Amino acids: CASSLTDFPRNEQFF.

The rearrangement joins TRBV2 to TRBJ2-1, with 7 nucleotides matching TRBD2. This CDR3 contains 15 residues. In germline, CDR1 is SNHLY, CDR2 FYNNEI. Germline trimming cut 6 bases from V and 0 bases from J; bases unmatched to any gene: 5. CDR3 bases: TGTGCCAGCAGCGCTAGCGGTGGCTCCTACAATGAGCAGTTCTTC. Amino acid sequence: CASSASGGSYNEQFF.

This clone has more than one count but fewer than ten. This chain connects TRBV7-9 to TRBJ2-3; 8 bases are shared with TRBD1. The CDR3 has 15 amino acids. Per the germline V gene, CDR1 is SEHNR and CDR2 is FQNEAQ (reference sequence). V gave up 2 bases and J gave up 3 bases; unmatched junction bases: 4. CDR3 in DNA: TGTGCCAGCAGCTTATCCAGGGGGCGTACAGATACGCAGTATTTT. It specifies CASSLSRGRTDTQYF.

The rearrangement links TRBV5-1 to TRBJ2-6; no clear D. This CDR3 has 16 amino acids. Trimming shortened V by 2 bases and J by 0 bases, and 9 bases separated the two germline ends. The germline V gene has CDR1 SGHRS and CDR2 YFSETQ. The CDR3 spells CASSLTVFSGANVLTF. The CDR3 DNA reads TGCGCCAGCAGCTTAACAGTTTTCTCTGGGGCCAACGTCCTGACTTTC. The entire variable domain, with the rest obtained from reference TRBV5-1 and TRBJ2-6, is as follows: KAGVTQTPRYLIKTRGQQVTLSCSPISGHRSVSWYQQTPGQGLQFLFEYFSETQRNKGNFPGRFSGRQFSNSRSEMNVSTLELGDSALYLCASSLTVFSGANVLTFGAGSRLTVL.

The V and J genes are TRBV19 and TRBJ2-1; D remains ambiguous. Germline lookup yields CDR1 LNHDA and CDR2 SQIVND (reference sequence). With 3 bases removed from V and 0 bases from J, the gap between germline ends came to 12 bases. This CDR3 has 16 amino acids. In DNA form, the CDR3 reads TGTGCCAGTAGTATCACGGTCAGTAGCTCCTACAATGAGCAGTTCTTC. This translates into CASSITVSSSYNEQFF. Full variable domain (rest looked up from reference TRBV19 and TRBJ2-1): DGGITQSPKYLFRKEGQNVTLSCEQNLNHDAMYWYRQDPGQGLRLIYYSQIVNDFQKGDIAEGYSVSREKKESFPLTVTSAQKNPTAFYLCASSITVSSSYNEQFFGPGTRLTVL.

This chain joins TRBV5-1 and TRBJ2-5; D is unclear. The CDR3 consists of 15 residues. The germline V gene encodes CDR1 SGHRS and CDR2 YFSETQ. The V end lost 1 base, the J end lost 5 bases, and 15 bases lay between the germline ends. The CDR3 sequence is CASSLLDPTLETQYF. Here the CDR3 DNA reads TGCGCCAGCAGCTTGCTAGATCCGACTCTGGAGACCCAGTACTTC.

CDR3 protein: CAWSVGIPRREKLFF. DNA of the CDR3: TGTGCCTGGAGTGTGGGGATCCCACGGCGTGAAAAACTGTTTTTT. The chain employs TRBV30 and TRBJ1-4; D unclear. CDR3 length: 15 residues. V was shortened by 0 bases and J by 7 bases, with 15 bases between the two germline ends. Germline CDR1 is GTSNPN and CDR2 is SVGIG (reference sequence).